Listed below are T cell receptor beta chains from one sample, sequenced in a study of control samples from healthy donors and cancer patients. TCRdb's copy holds only in-frame clones and misses some; the assay was immunoSEQ multiplex PCR. Of approximately 100,000 clones listed, 70% to 90% are singletons. Sequencing was performed on blood. Receptors originate from a woman aged 40 to 50 in good health. CDR3s include the opening cysteine and the closing phenylalanine or tryptophan. D genes are given only for firm matches. Clone size is not always given. Where it is, it says once, few, many or a class for expanded clones.

clone_size | j_call | d_call | v_call | cdr3_aa | cdr3_nt
once | TRBJ1-2 | TRBD1 | TRBV11-3 | CASSFSGTGRYGYTF | TGTGCCAGCAGCTTCTCCGGGACAGGGCGATATGGCTACACCTTC
NA | TRBJ1-1 | NA | TRBV15 | CATSSGTNTEAFF | TGTGCCACCAGCAGCGGGACGAACACTGAAGCTTTCTTT
NA | TRBJ1-1 | NA | TRBV7-9 | CASSSAQGLTEAFF | TGTGCCAGCAGCTCAGCTCAGGGTTTAACTGAAGCTTTCTTT
NA | TRBJ1-5 | NA | TRBV4-1 | CASSQGRGPPRSNQPQHF | TGCGCCAGCAGCCAAGGTCGAGGACCTCCGAGGAGCAATCAGCCCCAGCATTTT
NA | TRBJ2-7 | TRBD1 | TRBV5-6 | CASSSAIGTEWGEQYF | TGTGCCAGCAGCTCCGCTATAGGGACAGAGTGGGGAGAGCAGTACTTC
NA | TRBJ1-2 | NA | TRBV5-4 | CASSRRLENYGYTF | TGTGCCAGCAGCCGAAGGCTGGAAAACTATGGCTACACCTTC
NA | TRBJ2-5 | NA | TRBV21-1 | CASSKARGDYLEYF | TGTGCCAGCAGCAAAGCGCGAGGGGACTACCTTGAGTACTTC
NA | TRBJ1-2 | NA | TRBV7-3 | CASSLGGYTF | TGTGCCAGCAGCTTAGGGGGCTACACCTTC
NA | TRBJ1-5 | TRBD1 | TRBV6-1 | CASSDPGQVNQPQHF | TGTGCCAGCAGTGACCCTGGACAGGTAAATCAGCCCCAGCATTTT
NA | TRBJ2-5 | NA | TRBV7-2 | CASSYRETQYF | TGTGCCAGCAGCTACCGAGAGACCCAGTACTTC
NA | TRBJ1-2 | NA | TRBV12-3/TRBV12-4 | CASSYRENYGYTF | TGTGCCAGCAGTTACAGGGAGAACTATGGCTACACCTTC
NA | TRBJ1-4 | NA | TRBV29-1 | CSAGNEKLFF | TGCAGCGCCGGTAATGAAAAACTGTTTTTT
NA | TRBJ2-5 | TRBD1 | TRBV6-6 | CASSYRTGQETQYF | TGTGCCAGCAGTTACCGGACAGGCCAAGAGACCCAGTACTTC
once | TRBJ1-2 | TRBD1 | TRBV12-3/TRBV12-4 | CASSYTGGDGYTF | TGTGCCAGCAGTTACACAGGGGGCGATGGCTACACCTTC
NA | TRBJ1-2 | NA | TRBV5-1 | CASRQVTPPYGYTF | TGCGCCAGCAGACAGGTCACCCCTCCCTATGGCTACACCTTC